This T cell receptor (beta chain) was captured in a study of cytotoxic CD8 clonotypes in ibrutinib-treated CLL. Study details: Each sample contained, on average, just over 250,000 productive templates and 94,000 or so productive rearrangements. Study-wide results and caveats: Clonotypes that were public were uncommon, and they contracted or stayed stable on treatment. Sampling time points were not equivalent between sustained-remission and progressing patients. Whereas clonality rose at ibrutinib response, it declined toward baseline at progression.

This CDR3 has 13 amino acids. CDR1 and CDR2 (germline): MNHEY, SMNVEV (reference sequence). Trimming stripped 2 bases from V and 1 base from J, with 5 bases between. Measured with immunoSEQ multiplex PCR; TCRdb has only the in-frame clones, and not every one. The profile shows some 200,000 clones, approximately 79% of them singletons. A note on this clone: Its antigen is unknown. The sample has other DNA sequences that encode this CDR3 too.

The clonotype comes from a human donor with chronic lymphocytic leukemia. V and J are TRBV27 and TRBJ1-1, with unresolved D. Sequenced here: PBMCs, sampled after 12 months of ibrutinib treatment. In nucleotides, the CDR3 is TGTGCCAGCAGTTTAAGGAGGAACACTGAAGCTTTCTTT. Its translation: CASSLRRNTEAFF.